Listed below are T cell receptor beta chains from one sample, sequenced in a study of cytomegalovirus exposure and HLA in healthy donors. Produced via immunoSEQ multiplex PCR; TCRdb's table is partial and in-frame only. The profile shows 140,000 to 150,000 clones, 66% of them singletons. Sequencing input: PBMCs. These receptors were collected from an older woman in good health and CMV-seronegative. Both conserved end residues are part of each CDR3. D genes are given only for firm matches. Size is stated for part of the rows, as once, few or many counts, or as a class when the clone is expanded.

abundance: -; j_gene: TRBJ1-4; d_gene: -; v_gene: TRBV4-3; CDR3nt: TGCGCCAGCAGCCAAGATCTAGGCGGAACCTACGAAAAACTGTTTTTT; CDR3aa: CASSQDLGGTYEKLFF
abundance: -; j_gene: TRBJ2-1; d_gene: TRBD2; v_gene: TRBV7-9; CDR3nt: TGTTCCAGCAGCTATCTAGCGGGGGGGTCCTTTTATAAGTTCTTC; CDR3aa: CSSSYLAGGSFYKFF
abundance: -; j_gene: TRBJ2-7; d_gene: -; v_gene: TRBV7-2; CDR3nt: TGTGCCAGCAGCTTAGTGGGTCAGGCCTACGAGCAGTACTTC; CDR3aa: CASSLVGQAYEQYF
abundance: -; j_gene: TRBJ1-2; d_gene: TRBD1; v_gene: TRBV19; CDR3nt: TGTGCCAGTAGTAGCCGGAACAGGGGAGCGGACTATGGCTACACCTTC; CDR3aa: CASSSRNRGADYGYTF
abundance: -; j_gene: TRBJ1-1; d_gene: -; v_gene: TRBV5-4; CDR3nt: TGTGCCAGCAGCGTAGTCGGACAAAACACTGAAGCTTTCTTT; CDR3aa: CASSVVGQNTEAFF
abundance: -; j_gene: TRBJ2-3; d_gene: TRBD2; v_gene: TRBV7-7; CDR3nt: TGTGCTAGCAGCCCGTTCTTAGCGGGGGGAGGCAGCACAGATACGCAGTATTTT; CDR3aa: CASSPFLAGGGSTDTQYF
abundance: -; j_gene: TRBJ2-2; d_gene: TRBD2; v_gene: TRBV5-4; CDR3nt: TGTGCCAGCAGCCGAGCGGGAGACTATCAGAACACCGGGGAGCTGTTTTTT; CDR3aa: CASSRAGDYQNTGELFF
abundance: -; j_gene: TRBJ2-5; d_gene: -; v_gene: TRBV5-4; CDR3nt: TGTGCCAGCAGCTTGGTAGCGACCGAAGAGACCCAGTACTTC; CDR3aa: CASSLVATEETQYF
abundance: -; j_gene: TRBJ2-4; d_gene: TRBD1; v_gene: TRBV4-1; CDR3nt: TGCGCCAGCAGCCCGGGACAGGGAGGAAACATTCAGTACTTC; CDR3aa: CASSPGQGGNIQYF
abundance: -; j_gene: TRBJ2-2; d_gene: TRBD2; v_gene: TRBV5-1; CDR3nt: TGCGCCAGCAGCTTGCTGGGACTAGCGGGGGCGAACACCGGGGAGCTGTTTTTT; CDR3aa: CASSLLGLAGANTGELFF
abundance: -; j_gene: TRBJ2-7; d_gene: TRBD2; v_gene: TRBV19; CDR3nt: TGTGCCAGTAGTCCCTCCGGGACTAGCGGGACCTACGAGCAGTACTTC; CDR3aa: CASSPSGTSGTYEQYF
abundance: once; j_gene: TRBJ2-3; d_gene: TRBD2; v_gene: TRBV7-2; CDR3nt: TGTGCCAGCAGCTTAGAGGGACTAGAAACGCAGTATTTT; CDR3aa: CASSLEGLETQYF
abundance: -; j_gene: TRBJ2-6; d_gene: TRBD2; v_gene: TRBV4-2; CDR3nt: TGTGCCAGCAGCCAAGATGTGGGGGGGTCACTTGGGGCCAACGTCCTGACTTTC; CDR3aa: CASSQDVGGSLGANVLTF
abundance: -; j_gene: TRBJ1-2; d_gene: TRBD1; v_gene: TRBV29-1; CDR3nt: TGCAGCGTACCGGGACAGGGGGTCGAGGGCTACACCTTC; CDR3aa: CSVPGQGVEGYTF
abundance: -; j_gene: TRBJ2-7; d_gene: -; v_gene: TRBV27; CDR3nt: TGTGCCAGCAGGGGACTTGATTTAGCCGCATCCTACGAGCAGTACTTC; CDR3aa: CASRGLDLAASYEQYF
abundance: few; j_gene: TRBJ2-7; d_gene: -; v_gene: TRBV7-3; CDR3nt: TGTGCCAGCAGCTTAGTGGTAAGGGGTTCGGTCGAGCAGTACTTC; CDR3aa: CASSLVVRGSVEQYF
abundance: -; j_gene: TRBJ2-7; d_gene: -; v_gene: TRBV10-3; CDR3nt: TGTGCCATCAATTCCGGTCTTCGGGGGGCGGTTAGTGAGCAGTACTTC; CDR3aa: CAINSGLRGAVSEQYF
abundance: -; j_gene: TRBJ1-2; d_gene: -; v_gene: TRBV15; CDR3nt: TGTGCCACCAGCAGAGATCAGGCAACAGGAGATGGCTACACCTTC; CDR3aa: CATSRDQATGDGYTF
abundance: -; j_gene: TRBJ2-1; d_gene: TRBD1; v_gene: TRBV5-4; CDR3nt: TGTGCCAGCAGCCCACAGGGGGGCGGCTACAATGAGCAGTTCTTC; CDR3aa: CASSPQGGGYNEQFF
abundance: -; j_gene: TRBJ2-3; d_gene: TRBD2; v_gene: TRBV19; CDR3nt: TGTGCCAGTAGTGCGTCGGGACTAGCGCCCACAGATACGCAGTATTTT; CDR3aa: CASSASGLAPTDTQYF
abundance: -; j_gene: TRBJ2-7; d_gene: -; v_gene: TRBV7-2; CDR3nt: TGTGCCAGCAGCTTAGGGGCAGCCCCAGACTACGAGCAGTACTTC; CDR3aa: CASSLGAAPDYEQYF
abundance: -; j_gene: TRBJ1-4; d_gene: -; v_gene: TRBV19; CDR3nt: TGTGCCAGTAGTATTTCGCGTTCTAATGAAAAACTGTTTTTT; CDR3aa: CASSISRSNEKLFF
abundance: -; j_gene: TRBJ2-1; d_gene: -; v_gene: TRBV10-1; CDR3nt: TGCGCCAGCAGTGAGTCCGAGCTCCCCACCTACAATGAGCAGTTCTTC; CDR3aa: CASSESELPTYNEQFF
abundance: -; j_gene: TRBJ2-4; d_gene: -; v_gene: TRBV6-1; CDR3nt: TGTGCCAGCAGTGAAATAGCAGGGGTGGCCAAAAACATTCAGTACTTC; CDR3aa: CASSEIAGVAKNIQYF
abundance: -; j_gene: TRBJ2-7; d_gene: -; v_gene: TRBV2; CDR3nt: TGTGCCAGCCTTCTAGGGTGGGGCGAGCAGTACTTC; CDR3aa: CASLLGWGEQYF
abundance: -; j_gene: TRBJ1-2; d_gene: TRBD1; v_gene: TRBV29-1; CDR3nt: TGCAGCGCCGGGACAGGGGAAAACTATGGCTACACCTTC; CDR3aa: CSAGTGENYGYTF
abundance: -; j_gene: TRBJ1-2; d_gene: TRBD1; v_gene: TRBV7-7; CDR3nt: TGTGCTAGCAGCTTCTTGACAGGGGGGACCTATGGCTACACCTTC; CDR3aa: CASSFLTGGTYGYTF
abundance: few; j_gene: TRBJ2-1; d_gene: TRBD2; v_gene: TRBV6-5; CDR3nt: TGTGCCACTAAGAGCGGGGGGGGTGAGCAGTTCTTC; CDR3aa: CATKSGGGEQFF
abundance: few; j_gene: TRBJ2-1; d_gene: TRBD1; v_gene: TRBV9; CDR3nt: TGTGCCAGCAGCCCGAGGGGGGACAGGGGAAATGAGCAGTTCTTC; CDR3aa: CASSPRGDRGNEQFF
abundance: -; j_gene: TRBJ2-2; d_gene: TRBD2; v_gene: TRBV6-1; CDR3nt: TGTGCCAGCAAAACTAGCGGGAACACCGGGGAGCTGTTTTTT; CDR3aa: CASKTSGNTGELFF
abundance: -; j_gene: TRBJ2-5; d_gene: TRBD2; v_gene: TRBV7-9; CDR3nt: TGTTCCAGCAGCTTAACCGGCGGGAGTAGAGAGAGGGAGACCCAGTACTTC; CDR3aa: CSSSLTGGSRERETQYF
abundance: -; j_gene: TRBJ1-6; d_gene: TRBD1; v_gene: TRBV29-1; CDR3nt: TGCAGCGTCGGAGACAGGGGCAATTCACCCCTCCACTTT; CDR3aa: CSVGDRGNSPLHF
abundance: few; j_gene: TRBJ2-1; d_gene: TRBD2; v_gene: TRBV7-6; CDR3nt: TGTGCCAGCAGCTTAGGCCCGGGACTAGCGGGAGGGCTTACGTACAATGAGCAGTTCTTC; CDR3aa: CASSLGPGLAGGLTYNEQFF
abundance: -; j_gene: TRBJ2-7; d_gene: -; v_gene: TRBV27; CDR3nt: TGTGCCAGCAGTTTGGGGGGCTCCTACGAGCAGTACTTC; CDR3aa: CASSLGGSYEQYF
abundance: -; j_gene: TRBJ2-5; d_gene: TRBD2; v_gene: TRBV4-1; CDR3nt: TGCGCCAGCAGCCAAGCCGACCGGGGGGGGGAGACCCAGTACTTC; CDR3aa: CASSQADRGGETQYF
abundance: few; j_gene: TRBJ2-2; d_gene: -; v_gene: TRBV23-1; CDR3nt: TGCGCCAGCCTCGGCTCTAGGGGTTCGAACCCCGGGGAGCTGTTTTTT; CDR3aa: CASLGSRGSNPGELFF
abundance: -; j_gene: TRBJ1-1; d_gene: TRBD1; v_gene: TRBV2; CDR3nt: TGTGCCAGCAAAGGACAGGTGAACACTGAAGCTTTCTTT; CDR3aa: CASKGQVNTEAFF
abundance: -; j_gene: TRBJ2-7; d_gene: TRBD2; v_gene: TRBV2; CDR3nt: TGTGCCAGCAGTGAACGACTAGCGGGGGGCTACGAGCAGTACTTC; CDR3aa: CASSERLAGGYEQYF
abundance: -; j_gene: TRBJ1-1; d_gene: TRBD1; v_gene: TRBV6-5; CDR3nt: TGTGCCAGCACCCCATTAGGGGGCCGCACTGAAGCTTTCTTT; CDR3aa: CASTPLGGRTEAFF
abundance: -; j_gene: TRBJ2-3; d_gene: -; v_gene: TRBV5-1; CDR3nt: TGCGCCAGCAGCTTGGCCCCGGTAGCGGTGGGAGATACGCAGTATTTT; CDR3aa: CASSLAPVAVGDTQYF
abundance: few; j_gene: TRBJ2-7; d_gene: TRBD2; v_gene: TRBV6-1; CDR3nt: TGTGCCAGCAGAAGGACTAGCGGGACCTACGAGCAGTACTTC; CDR3aa: CASRRTSGTYEQYF
abundance: -; j_gene: TRBJ1-5; d_gene: TRBD1; v_gene: TRBV28; CDR3nt: TGTGCCAGCAGTTTAGGGGACAGGGGAACTCAGCCCCAGCATTTT; CDR3aa: CASSLGDRGTQPQHF
abundance: once; j_gene: TRBJ2-1; d_gene: TRBD2; v_gene: TRBV5-6; CDR3nt: TGTGCCAGCACCAACCCCAACAATTTAGCGGGAGGGCAGTTCTTC; CDR3aa: CASTNPNNLAGGQFF
abundance: few; j_gene: TRBJ1-6; d_gene: TRBD1; v_gene: TRBV9; CDR3nt: TGTGCCAGCAGCGTAGTAGGGGGCGATTCACCCCTCCACTTT; CDR3aa: CASSVVGGDSPLHF
abundance: -; j_gene: TRBJ1-2; d_gene: TRBD1; v_gene: TRBV5-4; CDR3nt: TGTGCCAGCAGCTCCGACAGGGAGCGAAACTATGGCTACACCTTC; CDR3aa: CASSSDRERNYGYTF
abundance: few; j_gene: TRBJ1-1; d_gene: -; v_gene: TRBV6-1; CDR3nt: TGTGCCAGCAGTGAAAGGGGGTGGACTGAAGCTTTCTTT; CDR3aa: CASSERGWTEAFF
abundance: -; j_gene: TRBJ1-1; d_gene: TRBD1; v_gene: TRBV2; CDR3nt: TGTGCCAGCAGCTCGGACAGGGTGAACACTGAAGCTTTCTTT; CDR3aa: CASSSDRVNTEAFF
abundance: once; j_gene: TRBJ2-3; d_gene: -; v_gene: TRBV5-1; CDR3nt: TGCGCCAGCAGCTTGGCAGGGTATGACACAGATACGCAGTATTTT; CDR3aa: CASSLAGYDTDTQYF
abundance: -; j_gene: TRBJ1-2; d_gene: TRBD1; v_gene: TRBV7-9; CDR3nt: TGTGCCAGCAGCTTAGCACAGGGGAATGGCTACACCTTC; CDR3aa: CASSLAQGNGYTF
abundance: -; j_gene: TRBJ1-2; d_gene: -; v_gene: TRBV7-9; CDR3nt: TGTTCCAGCAGCGGATCAGGAGGCTATGGCTACACCTTC; CDR3aa: CSSSGSGGYGYTF
abundance: -; j_gene: TRBJ2-7; d_gene: -; v_gene: TRBV5-5; CDR3nt: TGTGCCAGCAGCTTGGCCGAGGGATACGAGCAGTACTTC; CDR3aa: CASSLAEGYEQYF
abundance: -; j_gene: TRBJ2-7; d_gene: -; v_gene: TRBV5-1; CDR3nt: TGCGCCAGCAGCTCAGGAGGTGTGGGAGCCGGCTACGAGCAGTACTTC; CDR3aa: CASSSGGVGAGYEQYF
abundance: once; j_gene: TRBJ1-2; d_gene: TRBD1; v_gene: TRBV25-1; CDR3nt: TGTGCCAGCAGCCAGACGAAGGGACAGGGAACCTATGGCTACACCTTC; CDR3aa: CASSQTKGQGTYGYTF